The clone carrying this T cell receptor beta chain was counted at least ten times. This may come from a read error, since a much larger clone is one base off. This sample was included in a study of metastatic and nonmetastatic thyroid tumors. TCRdb re-called the PCR reads through MiXCR. The repertoire has approximately 16,000 clones, roughly 13% of them found once; the top ten carry about 30%. CDR1 is DFQATT and CDR2 is SNEGSKA in the germline V gene (reference sequence). This CDR3 is built from 16 residues. There were no patients who had received any treatment before thyroid surgery. The rearrangement links TRBV20-1 to TRBJ2-2; 10 bases are shared with TRBD1. The receptor was isolated from a female donor with papillary thyroid cancer or a benign thyroid nodule (not recorded which). Some clones in this sample may be carry-over from other donors' samples. Input material: blood. CDR3 coding DNA: TGCAGTGCTAGACGCCCGACAGGGGGCAGCACCAGGGAGCTGTTTTTT. It codes for CSARRPTGGSTRELFF.